What follows are 26 T cell receptor beta chains derived from one specimen sequenced in a study of T cell responses to AZD1222 COVID-19 vaccine. The table came from immunoSEQ multiplex PCR; TCRdb's copy has only in-frame clones and leaves some out. The data show more than 85,000 clones, approximately 90% seen once. The sample consisted of peripheral blood, taken on day 0 of AZD1222 vaccination. All receptors derive from an adult in good health.

The chain is built from TRBV7-9 and TRBJ2-3; D is undetermined. Germline V gene lookup returns CDR1 SEHNR and CDR2 FQNEAQ (reference sequence). This CDR3 region has 14 residues. Trimming took off 1 base at V and 2 bases at J, with 7 bases between the two ends. CDR3 amino acids: CASSLGRDTDTQYF. In nucleotides, the CDR3 is TGTGCCAGCAGCTTAGGGAGAGACACAGATACGCAGTATTTT.

The chain links TRBV28 to TRBJ2-1, with 14 bases lining up with TRBD2. Germline V gene data show CDR1 as MDHEN and CDR2 as SYDVKM. CDR3 size: 14 residues. V trimming: 10 bases; J trimming: 8 bases; junction bases outside the gene matches: 7. The chain's CDR3 is CAIGTSGSADEQFF. CDR3 nucleotides: TGTGCCATCGGGACTAGCGGGAGCGCCGATGAGCAGTTCTTC.

The rearrangement joins TRBV28 to TRBJ1-2, with D hard to call. Trimming removed 5 bases from V and 4 bases from J, with 8 bases in between. This CDR3 has 12 amino acids. The V gene's germline CDR1 is MDHEN and CDR2 SYDVKM. The chain's CDR3 is CASSQDPYGYTF. For the CDR3, the DNA is TGTGCCAGCAGTCAGGACCCCTATGGCTACACCTTC.

The V call is TRBV3-1 (or the pseudogene TRBV3-2), the J call TRBJ1-3, with TRBD1 matching 8 bases. Germline values: CDR1 LGHDT, CDR2 YNNKEL (reference sequence). This CDR3 contains 16 residues. Germline trimming cut 0 bases from V and 2 bases from J; bases unmatched to any gene: 3. The CDR3, as DNA: TGTGCCAGCAGCCAAGATCGGACAGGGACTGGAAACACCATATATTTT. Translation gives CASSQDRTGTGNTIYF.

The genes are TRBV19 and TRBJ1-2; 7 bases are a match to TRBD1. This CDR3 has 14 residues. Germline V lookup: CDR1 LNHDA, CDR2 SQIVND (reference sequence). Trimming cost V 6 bases and J 4 bases; bases outside gene matches: 8. This CDR3 is CASSRQGGGYGYTF. The DNA of the CDR3 is TGTGCCAGTAGCAGACAGGGCGGTGGCTATGGCTACACCTTC.

Comment on this clone: Distinct nucleotide sequences in the sample also encode this CDR3. V is TRBV18 and J is TRBJ1-1; D remains unclear. The V end was cut by 2 bases, the J end by 1 base, with 8 bases between. Germline CDR1 is KGHSH and CDR2 is LQKENI. The CDR3 is 14 amino acids. This chain's CDR3 is CASSPGSPNTEAFF. DNA of the CDR3: TGTGCCAGCTCACCAGGATCTCCGAACACTGAAGCTTTCTTT.

The CDR3 coding sequence is TGTGCCAGCACCCTCCCGGCGGGGGGACTGAACACTGAAGCTTTCTTT. Encoded protein: CASTLPAGGLNTEAFF. The rearrangement joins TRBV28 to TRBJ1-1; tentative D call: TRBD1 (5 bases). CDR1 is MDHEN, CDR2 SYDVKM, per germline. The V gene lost 7 bases and the J gene lost 0 bases, with 18 bases spanning the gap. The CDR3 length is 16 residues.

In its sample, this clone was seen once. CDR3 loop: CASSPDSPDQPQHF. CDR3 DNA: TGTGCCAGCAGCCCGGACAGCCCTGATCAGCCCCAGCATTTT. The chain combines TRBV7-6 with TRBJ1-5; perhaps TRBD1 as D (6 bases). The V gene lost 5 bases and the J gene lost 5 bases, with 13 bases spanning the gap. Germline CDR1 SGHVS, CDR2 FNYEAQ. The CDR3 runs to 14 residues. The entire variable domain, with the rest obtained from reference TRBV7-6 and TRBJ1-5, is as follows: GAGVSQSPRYKVTKRGQDVALRCDPISGHVSLYWYRQALGQGPEFLTYFNYEAQQDKSGLPNDRFSAERPEGSISTLTIQRTEQRDSAMYRCASSPDSPDQPQHFGDGTRLSIL.

V gene TRBV24-1 combines with J gene TRBJ2-7, with a possible D match to TRBD2 (7 bases). CDR1 and CDR2 from the germline V gene are KGHDR and SFDVKD. Trimming removed 10 bases at V and 4 bases at J, with 16 bases between. The CDR3 has 13 amino acids. The CDR3 bases are TGTGCCACTGGGGGGGCAGCTCTGTACGAGCAGTACTTC. Its protein product is CATGGAALYEQYF.

The genes are TRBV27 and TRBJ2-5; 12 nucleotides line up with TRBD2. Germline V gene lookup returns CDR1 MNHEY and CDR2 SMNVEV (reference sequence). This CDR3 is 15 amino acids long. With 8 bases clipped from V and 5 bases from J, the junction kept 9 bases outside the gene matches. The chain's CDR3 is CASGRLAGEGETQYF. CDR3 DNA sequence: TGTGCCAGCGGTAGACTAGCGGGAGAGGGGGAGACCCAGTACTTC.

This chain uses TRBV5-5 with TRBJ1-1, with D unresolved. Germline values: CDR1 SGHKS, CDR2 YYEKEE (reference sequence). The ends were cut back, 1 base at V and 0 bases at J, with 4 bases in the middle. The CDR3 runs 13 residues. The CDR3 region is CASSLTVNTEAFF. As DNA, the CDR3 is TGTGCCAGCAGCTTGACGGTGAACACTGAAGCTTTCTTT.

The V call is TRBV4-1, the J call TRBJ1-1, with D unresolved. This CDR3 is 14 amino acids long. Trimming pared 4 bases from V and 1 base from J, leaving 10 bases between. The germline gives CDR1 MGHRA, CDR2 YSYEKL. CDR3 sequence: CASSRERRNTEAFF. The CDR3 coding sequence is TGCGCCAGCAGCCGCGAGAGAAGGAACACTGAAGCTTTCTTT.

This chain uses TRBV7-2 with TRBJ2-7; D possibly corresponds to TRBD2 (6 bases). Trimming cost V 3 bases and J 3 bases, with 9 bases left between them. From germline, CDR1 is SGHTA and CDR2 FQGNSA. The CDR3 length is 13 residues. The CDR3 sequence: CASSLGGHYEQYF. The CDR3 coding sequence is TGTGCCAGCAGCTTGGGGGGTCACTACGAGCAGTACTTC.

The V and J genes are TRBV7-3 and TRBJ2-2; 8 positions agree with TRBD2. The V segment lost 2 bases and the J segment 5 bases; nucleotides outside the gene matches: 7. This CDR3 is 16 amino acids long. Germline V gene sequence: CDR1 SGHTA, CDR2 FQGTGA. CDR3 in DNA: TGTGCCAGCAGCTTATCTAGGATAGCGGGAACCGGGGAGCTGTTTTTT. Amino acids: CASSLSRIAGTGELFF.

The chain has TRBV20-1 and TRBJ2-3; D gene uncertain. Germline V gene lookup returns CDR1 DFQATT and CDR2 SNEGSKA (reference sequence). Trimming stripped 5 bases from V and 4 bases from J, with 7 bases between. This CDR3 has 11 residues. The CDR3 DNA reads as TGCAGTGCTTTTAGGTCAGATACGCAGTATTTT. Its translation is CSAFRSDTQYF.

The chain employs TRBV7-3 and TRBJ2-1; D unclear. Deletions cut 5 bases from V and 4 bases from J, with 15 bases between. The CDR3 has 15 residues. CDR1 and CDR2 (germline): SGHTA, FQGTGA. The CDR3 region has the DNA TGTGCCAGCAGCCCATCGGCGTGGGGATACAATGAGCAGTTCTTC. Translating gives CASSPSAWGYNEQFF.

V usage is TRBV5-1 and J usage is TRBJ1-4; D is unclear. The V end lost 0 bases, the J end lost 4 bases, and 7 bases lay between the germline ends. The V gene's germline CDR1 is SGHRS and CDR2 YFSETQ. The CDR3 loop spans 14 amino acids. CDR3 in DNA: TGCGCCAGCAGCTTGGATGGGGTTAATGAAAAACTGTTTTTT. Its protein is CASSLDGVNEKLFF.

The chain carries TRBV28 and TRBJ2-1; D is perhaps TRBD2 (5 bases). The ends were cut back, 11 bases at V and 5 bases at J, with 7 bases in the middle. This CDR3 region has 10 residues. CDR1 and CDR2 from the germline V gene are MDHEN and SYDVKM. CDR3 sequence: CAEGNNEQFF. The CDR3 nucleotides read TGTGCCGAGGGAAACAATGAGCAGTTCTTC.

The chain has TRBV27 and TRBJ2-3, with D possibly matching TRBD1 (5 bases). The V end lost 4 bases, the J end lost 2 bases, and 7 bases lay between the germline ends. The CDR3 is made up of 13 amino acids. Germline lookup yields CDR1 MNHEY and CDR2 SMNVEV (reference sequence). CDR3 DNA: TGTGCCAGCAGTTGGGGCTTCACAGATACGCAGTATTTT. Its translation is CASSWGFTDTQYF.

This chain links TRBV19 with TRBJ2-4, with 9 bases fitting TRBD1. This CDR3 is built from 16 residues. From germline, CDR1 is LNHDA and CDR2 SQIVND (reference sequence). The V gene end was trimmed by 2 bases and the J gene end by 8 bases; junction bases not matched to a gene: 10. CDR3 protein: CASSIKLMGQGDIQYF. CDR3 nucleotides: TGTGCCAGTAGTATAAAACTAATGGGACAGGGCGACATTCAGTACTTC.

The table lists this clone with a count of one. The chain recombines TRBV20-1 with TRBJ1-2; D ambiguous. Germline V lookup: CDR1 DFQATT, CDR2 SNEGSKA (reference sequence). This CDR3 region has 11 residues. This chain's CDR3 is CSSGVNYGYTF. The CDR3 bases are TGCAGCTCTGGGGTTAACTATGGCTACACCTTC.

The chain joins TRBV2 to TRBJ1-1; D not certain. The CDR3 runs 13 residues. V lost 3 bases to trimming and J lost 6 bases, with 11 bases between them. Germline CDR1 reads SNHLY; CDR2 reads FYNNEI. The CDR3 protein is CASSEDQPAEAFF. Here the CDR3 DNA reads TGTGCCAGCAGTGAGGACCAGCCGGCTGAAGCTTTCTTT.

In its sample, this clone was seen a few times. The chain links TRBV28 to TRBJ2-7; TRBD2 is a possible D gene (5 bases). Germline V CDR1 and CDR2: MDHEN, SYDVKM. The CDR3 has 15 residues. The V end was cut by 4 bases, the J end by 2 bases, with 15 bases between. The CDR3 is CASSSEGEPPYEQYF. CDR3 in DNA: TGTGCCAGCAGTTCAGAGGGAGAGCCTCCCTACGAGCAGTACTTC.

The chain combines TRBV28 with TRBJ2-5; D remains ambiguous. The V gene lost 6 bases and the J gene lost 6 bases, with 11 bases spanning the gap. Germline CDR1 and CDR2: MDHEN and SYDVKM. The CDR3 runs to 12 residues. The CDR3 reads CASRPPDQTQYF. The CDR3, as DNA: TGTGCCAGCAGGCCTCCTGACCAGACCCAGTACTTC.

This chain links TRBV4-3 with TRBJ1-5; the match to TRBD1 covers 9 bases. The germline V gene encodes CDR1 LGHNA and CDR2 YSLEER. J was trimmed by 2 bases and V by 1 base; bases with no gene match: 0. The CDR3 sequence is 15 residues long. CDR3 residues: CASSQGTGGNQPQHF. DNA for the CDR3: TGCGCCAGCAGCCAAGGGACAGGGGGCAATCAGCCCCAGCATTTT.

This chain connects TRBV9 to TRBJ2-3; 8 nucleotides agree with TRBD2. The germline V gene encodes CDR1 SGDLS and CDR2 YYNGEE. J lost 0 bases, V lost 3 bases, and 6 bases had no gene match. The CDR3 contains 16 residues. This CDR3 is CASSALAGSSTDTQYF. In nucleotides, the CDR3 is TGTGCCAGCAGCGCCTTAGCGGGATCTAGCACAGATACGCAGTATTTT.